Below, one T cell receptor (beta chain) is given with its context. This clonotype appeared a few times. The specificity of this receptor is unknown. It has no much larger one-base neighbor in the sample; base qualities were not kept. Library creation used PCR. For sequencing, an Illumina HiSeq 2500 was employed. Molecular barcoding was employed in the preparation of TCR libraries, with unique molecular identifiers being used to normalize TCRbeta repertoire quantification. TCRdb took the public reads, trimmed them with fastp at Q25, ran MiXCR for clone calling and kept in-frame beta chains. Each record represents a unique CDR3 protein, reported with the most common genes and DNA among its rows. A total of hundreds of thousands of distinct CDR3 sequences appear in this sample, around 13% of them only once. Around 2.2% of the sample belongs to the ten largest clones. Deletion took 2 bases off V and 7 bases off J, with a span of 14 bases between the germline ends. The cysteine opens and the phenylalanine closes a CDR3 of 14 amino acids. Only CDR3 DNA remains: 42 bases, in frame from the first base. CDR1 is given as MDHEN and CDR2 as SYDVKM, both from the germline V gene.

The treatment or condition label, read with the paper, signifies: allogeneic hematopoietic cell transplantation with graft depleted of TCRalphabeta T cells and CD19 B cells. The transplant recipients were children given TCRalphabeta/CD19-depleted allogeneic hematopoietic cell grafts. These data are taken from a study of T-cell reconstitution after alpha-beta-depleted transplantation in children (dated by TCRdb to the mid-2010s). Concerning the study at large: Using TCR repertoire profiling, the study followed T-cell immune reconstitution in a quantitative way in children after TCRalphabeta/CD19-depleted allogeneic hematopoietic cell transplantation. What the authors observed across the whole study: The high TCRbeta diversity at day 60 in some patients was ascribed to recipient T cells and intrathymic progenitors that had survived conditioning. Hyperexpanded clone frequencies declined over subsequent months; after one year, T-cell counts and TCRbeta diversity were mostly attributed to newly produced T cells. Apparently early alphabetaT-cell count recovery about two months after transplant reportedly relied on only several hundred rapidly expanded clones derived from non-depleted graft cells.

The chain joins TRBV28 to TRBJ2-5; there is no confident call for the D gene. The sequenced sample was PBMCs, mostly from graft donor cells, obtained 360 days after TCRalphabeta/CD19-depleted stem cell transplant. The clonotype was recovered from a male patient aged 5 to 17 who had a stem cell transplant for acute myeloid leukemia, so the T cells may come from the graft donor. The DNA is TGTGCCAGCAGTTTAGGCGGTCTGGTTGGGACCCAGTACTTC. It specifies CASSLGGLVGTQYF.